Included here is one T cell receptor (beta chain) sequence, with context. The antigen is not known. V dropped 3 bases and J dropped 2 bases, with 5 bases sitting between them. CDR1 and CDR2 (germline): SGHAT, FQNNGV. This CDR3 comprises 12 residues. This table comes from immunoSEQ multiplex PCR, and its TCRdb copy is limited to in-frame clones, with some not included. The sample contains about 2 million clones, 85% to 95% of which appear only once. This sample is drawn from a study of shared clonotypes between healthy human individuals. Across the whole study: Three plates each covered CD4 naive and memory; CD8 naive two, CD8 memory one.

Study conclusions and caveats: Among donors, clonotype sharing was expected to be affected by sequencing depth.

CD4+ cells yielded CD45RA+ naive and CD45RA-negative memory subsets. The origin of this receptor is a young man in good health. The V and J genes are TRBV11-2 and TRBJ2-7; no firm D call. Sequences were obtained from naive CD4+ T cells sorted from blood. Subset denoted: CD45RA+ positively selected. CDR3 amino acids: CASSLAAYEQYF. For the CDR3, the DNA is TGTGCCAGCAGCTTGGCGGCCTACGAGCAGTACTTC.